These T cell receptor beta chains were read from a single sample in a study of technical replicates of blood from a few donors. Repertoires were generated with immunoSEQ multiplex PCR, while TCRdb's copy carries only in-frame clones and drops some. Of about 73,000 clones in the sample, 85% to 95% were seen once. Sequencing was performed on T cells isolated from PBMCs. The origin of the receptors is a human donor in good health. Each CDR3 is given without its conserved first and last residue.

cdr3_aa	v_call	j_call
ASSFWTPLAVQF	TRBV12-1	TRBJ2-1
ASGLRLAGGTGEQF	TRBV12-5	TRBJ2-1
ASSQGGLNEKLF	TRBV4-1	TRBJ1-4
AWRGLETGQF	TRBV30	TRBJ2-1
ASSLGGMDNQPQH	TRBV7-9	TRBJ1-5
ASSPRQGEAHEQY	TRBV2	TRBJ2-7
ASSLIRGSTEAF	TRBV5-1	TRBJ1-1
ASSLFFVGGPIDYNEQF	TRBV7-9	TRBJ2-1
ASSLPDQDSTYEQY	TRBV5-4	TRBJ2-7
ASSSDSYGYT	TRBV27	TRBJ1-2
ASSDTVGGTYGYT	TRBV2	TRBJ1-2
ASSGTGGTTEAF	TRBV2	TRBJ1-1
ASSLKGRETQY	TRBV13	TRBJ2-5
ASTSSGKQQF	TRBV6-1	TRBJ2-1
ASSLLMTGNTEAF	TRBV7-2	TRBJ1-1
ASSYTLAGGTGELF	TRBV6-5	TRBJ2-2
ASSLADTQY	TRBV5-1	TRBJ2-3
AISEGQNNEKLF	TRBV10-3	TRBJ1-4
ASSEAQVSETQY	TRBV2	TRBJ2-5
ASQGDTEAF	TRBV7-9	TRBJ1-1
ASSLNNKETQY	TRBV5-1	TRBJ2-5
ASSLAGGGNTIY	TRBV5-1	TRBJ1-3
ASSFRLIRGDAGNTIY	TRBV11-2	TRBJ1-3
ASGSVNNEQY	TRBV12-5	TRBJ2-7
ASAPPRGDRGGANVLT	TRBV2	TRBJ2-6
ASSLVVQLGTGPTYEQY	TRBV7-9	TRBJ2-7
ASSYPGQRAGNEQF	TRBV4-1	TRBJ2-1
ASTRTSGGLEQY	TRBV4-1	TRBJ2-7
ASGRTGLNEQY	TRBV6-1	TRBJ2-7
ASSSYVDSYEQY	TRBV7-2	TRBJ2-7
ASSLGGNEQF	TRBV27	TRBJ2-1
ASRTKAGVMDTQY	TRBV19	TRBJ2-3
ASSPASGTTDTQY	TRBV5-4	TRBJ2-3
ASSLNRGVEQY	TRBV27	TRBJ2-7
ASSPKPPLAGPYNEQF	TRBV11-2	TRBJ2-1
AWNTGGEADTQY	TRBV30	TRBJ2-3
ATSRTPGGRSNQPQH	TRBV15	TRBJ1-5
ASSDLAGGYNEQF	TRBV2	TRBJ2-1
ASSLSMAPSNQPQH	TRBV28	TRBJ1-5
AIRTQGQETQY	TRBV10-3	TRBJ2-5
ATRRSQEQEAF	TRBV7-9	TRBJ1-1
ASSLLPGLARNEQF	TRBV7-9	TRBJ2-1
ASSLEEWRGLYEQY	TRBV11-2	TRBJ2-7
ASKGDRGLASDTQY	TRBV4-1	TRBJ2-3
ASSLIGLAGGPYEQY	TRBV7-3	TRBJ2-7
ASRTALNTGELF	TRBV19	TRBJ2-2
ASSFLSGNTIY	TRBV5-6	TRBJ1-3